The present entry profiles one TCR beta chain with its context. Its target is unknown. These data come from a study of cytomegalovirus exposure and HLA in healthy donors. Study conclusions and caveats: Most TCR beta V segments were productive about 90% or about 30% of the time in an earlier analysis. Analyzed later, association rates of TCRs varied across HLA loci, with DRB1 most and HLA-C fewest.

Germline V gene sequence: CDR1 SGHDT, CDR2 YYEEEE. There are 14 residues in the CDR3. Trimming cost V 3 bases and J 6 bases; bases outside gene matches: 7. The PCR used 60 Vbeta and 13 Jbeta primers. TCRdb's table, derived via immunoSEQ multiplex PCR, lists solely in-frame clones and lacks some. The sample comprises roughly 160,000 clones, around 85% of which are singletons, and 1% rests with the top ten. The specimen was PBMCs. This receptor was taken from a boy between 2 and 10 years old in good health and CMV-seronegative. V usage is TRBV5-6 and J usage is TRBJ2-7; the match to TRBD1 covers 9 bases. This CDR3 reads CASSSWDRESEQYF. CDR3 sequence (DNA): TGTGCCAGCAGCTCGTGGGACAGGGAGAGCGAGCAGTACTTC.